Included here is one T cell receptor (beta chain) sequence, with context. This clonotype was counted ten times or more. Its antigen is still unknown. Nothing much larger sits one base from this clone, and base qualities are not available. The sample originates from a study of T cells after yellow fever vaccination (dated by TCRdb to between 2018 and 2021). Turning to the overall study: Libraries from fractions with low cell numbers were prepared with the SMART-Seq v4 Ultra Low Input RNA kit. To follow T-cell clones before and after primary and booster YFV17D yellow fever vaccination, bulk TCR alpha and beta repertoires were sequenced over time. Two healthy male donors made up the cohort, one aged 18 to 29 years and the other aged 30 to 40 years. Blood samples were taken at several timepoints before and after primary and secondary immunization, and bulk PBMC replicates and cell subsets were isolated. What the work shows at the level of the full study, not this receptor alone: Computational filtering was needed because FACS-sorted repertoires could contain abundant contaminating clonotypes from the bulk population. After the booster, most clones that had expanded after primary vaccination were detected again (around 96% of CD4 and around nine tenths of CD8), suggesting broad maintenance of memory. The study included only a couple of donors, which limits how far the findings can be generalized. A small fraction of clonotypes appeared in both the CD4 and CD8 compartments, likely as a result of convergent recombination. Compared with the primary T-cell response, the secondary T-cell response was faster but weaker, reaching its peak on day 5 rather than on day 15.

Synthesis of TCR cDNA relied on 5'RACE template switching, a step that introduced a universal primer site along with unique molecular identifiers. Priming of cDNA synthesis was performed from both the TCR alpha and TCR beta constant segments. Two PCR steps were used to amplify libraries, with sample barcodes and sequencing adapters being added in the second step. Sequencing of the libraries was done on either Illumina HiSeq 2500 (2x100 bp) or NovaSeq (2x150 bp). The paper's data handling went like this. Demultiplexing of reads and collapsing into UMI consensus sequences were performed with MIGEC, and V(D)J alignment was carried out with MiXCR. Clonotypes responding to the vaccine were identified with edgeR on replicate PBMC samples, with the criteria of FDR below 0.01 and a log2 fold change above 5 up to day 15. Bulk clonotypes were assigned CD4 or CD8 identity according to which sequenced CD4 or CD8 repertoire held them at higher abundance. The public reads were reprocessed in TCRdb via fastp at Q25 and MiXCR, keeping in-frame beta chains. Rows are unified per CDR3 protein, each entry keeping the most common DNA and genes. The V and J calls follow TCRdb's processing rather than the paper's. Within this sample are 100,000 to 150,000 distinct CDR3 sequences, with approximately 7.1% of them counted one time only. The top ten clones comprise 2.7% of the sample.

The label giving this sample's treatment or condition can be read as: live attenuated yellow fever vaccine strain. A standard Ficoll-Paque protocol was used to isolate PBMCs from peripheral blood. Dynabeads CD4 and CD8 positive selection kits were used to isolate CD4 and CD8 T-cell fractions. TriZol was used to extract RNA from bulk PBMCs, CD4 and CD8 fractions, and dextramer-positive and dextramer-negative fractions. The germline V gene encodes CDR1 MNHNS and CDR2 SASEGT. Including cysteine and phenylalanine, the CDR3 has 13 amino acids. The read is trimmed to its CDR3 DNA, 39 bases read in frame from base 1. V is pared back by 3 bases and J by 7 bases, with 10 bases lying between the germline termini.

The TCR was taken from a man aged 18-30 years who received the YFV17D yellow fever vaccine. The rearrangement joined TRBV6-1 to TRBJ1-5, and perhaps TRBD1 as D gene, on 5 matching bases. This material consisted of CD4+ T cells sorted from PBMCs, taken about 49 days after the first yellow fever vaccination. The CDR3 amino acid sequence is: CASSEGEYQPQHF. The sequence in DNA is TGTGCCAGCAGTGAGGGGGAGTACCAGCCCCAGCATTTT.